Sequencing of this TCR beta chain was carried out in a study of blood T cells in healthy people across ages. Study as a whole: Template-switching capture recovered about one barcoded beta molecule per two T cells.

With a J-beta primer mix and a sample-barcoded 5' primer, a second PCR ran roughly 6 to 12 cycles. Via MiXCR, TCRdb re-called the 5' RACE reads, giving one row per CDR3 protein. The table has approximately 790,000 distinct CDR3 sequences, approximately 59% seen once. The sample providers were healthy Caucasian people from Russia, aged about 6 to 100. The CDR3 is 15 residues long. CDR1 and CDR2 (germline): DFQATT, SNEGSKA (reference sequence). Trimming cost V 3 bases and J 4 bases, with 17 bases left between them. The source of this sequence is a man under 40 in good health. The genes are TRBV20-1 and TRBJ2-3; D might be TRBD2 (6 bases). What was sequenced was blood. The DNA for the CDR3 is TGCAGTGCTAGGGGTGGGACTGCTCACCCAGATACGCAGTATTTT. It translates to CSARGGTAHPDTQYF.